Below are 11 T cell receptor beta chains sequenced from a single sample in a study of regulatory T cells in long-lasting Graves disease. Construction of the TCR beta libraries employed iRepertoire HTBI primers in conjunction with Arm-PCR of CDR3 regions. TCRdb redid the calling of the multiplex PCR reads with MiXCR, one entry per CDR3 protein. The repertoire includes approximately 400,000 distinct CDR3 sequences, about 16% of them detected once, and 16% sits in the top ten. Time point described: newly diagnosed GD, antithyroid drugs for less than 3 months. PBMCs provided the RNA from which the TCR library was made. These data also formed part of another study, on T cells in Graves' hyperthyroidism and ophthalmopathy.

The specimen was peripheral blood mononuclear cells (PBMCs), collected at new diagnosis, from a patient treated with antithyroid drugs. Receptor source: a woman in her twenties or thirties with Graves disease.

Ten or more counts support this clonotype. This rearrangement joins TRBV12-3 or TRBV12-4 to TRBJ2-7; D unresolved. Trimming removed 4 bases from V and 2 bases from J, with 9 bases in between. This CDR3 is 13 amino acids long. The CDR3: CASSSSVTYEQYF. CDR3 DNA: TGTGCCAGCAGTTCCTCAGTAACCTACGAGCAGTACTTC.

This clonotype showed up many times. The DNA of the CDR3 is TGTGCCAGCAGCTCAACCGACTTTGGACTAGCGGTCCCGGCGTCCCAGTACTTC. The encoded protein is CASSSTDFGLAVPASQYF. The V gene is TRBV7-9, the J gene TRBJ2-5; TRBD2 aligns across 10 bases. CDR3 size: 18 residues. CDR1 and CDR2 from the germline V gene are SEHNR and FQNEAQ (reference sequence). V shed 4 bases, J shed 9 bases, and the junction held 20 bases outside the gene matches.

This clonotype was seen at least ten times. The J gene is TRBJ2-1, the V gene TRBV20-1; 8 bases line up with TRBD2. Germline V gene sequence: CDR1 DFQATT, CDR2 SNEGSKA (reference sequence). CDR3 length: 13 residues. Trimming at V came to 3 bases and at J to 5 bases, leaving 3 bases not matched to a gene. CDR3 in DNA: TGCAGTGCTAGCGGGAGGGCCAACAATGAGCAGTTCTTC. It specifies CSASGRANNEQFF.

This clonotype was seen only a few times. The chain carries TRBV9 and TRBJ2-7; TRBD2 is a possible D gene (6 bases). V lost 0 bases, J lost 4 bases, and 11 bases lay in between. Germline V gene sequence: CDR1 SGDLS, CDR2 YYNGEE. The CDR3 covers 14 residues. CDR3 in DNA: TGTGCCAGCAGCGTAGCTACCCGGGGGTACGAGCAGTACTTC. Amino acids: CASSVATRGYEQYF. The whole variable domain, filled in from reference TRBV9 and TRBJ2-7, reads DSGVTQTPKHLITATGQRVTLRCSPRSGDLSVYWYQQSLDQGLQFLIQYYNGEERAKGNILERFSAQQFPDLHSELNLSSLELGDSALYFCASSVATRGYEQYFGPGTRLTVT.

This clonotype occurred a few times. The V gene is TRBV27, the J gene TRBJ1-4; D gene ambiguous. The V end lost 6 bases, the J end lost 7 bases, and 18 bases lay between the germline ends. The length of the CDR3 is 15 residues. Germline lookup yields CDR1 MNHEY and CDR2 SMNVEV (reference sequence). CDR3 region: CASSPTPGSGEKLFF. The CDR3 coding sequence is TGTGCCAGCAGCCCGACCCCGGGTAGTGGTGAAAAACTGTTTTTT.

This clonotype was recorded many times. This chain joins TRBV5-8 and TRBJ2-5, with 10 bases aligning to TRBD2. Trimming removed 3 bases from V and 5 bases from J; junction bases left unmatched: 1. The CDR3 contains 13 residues. Germline-derived CDR1 and CDR2 are SGHTS and YDEGEE. CDR3 nucleotides: TGTGCCAGCAGCTCGGGACTAGCGGAGACCCAGTACTTC. As protein: CASSSGLAETQYF.

Many counts were recorded for this clonotype. The chain has TRBV7-3 and TRBJ2-1, with 11 bases identical to TRBD2. With V trimmed by 5 bases and J by 5 bases, 8 bases remained unmatched. Germline values: CDR1 SGHTA, CDR2 FQGTGA. This CDR3 region has 16 residues. CDR3 protein: CASSRPTSGSDNEQFF. CDR3 coding DNA: TGTGCCAGCAGCCGCCCAACTAGCGGGAGCGACAATGAGCAGTTCTTC.

The sample holds many counts of this clonotype. One end of the junction fails to match germline, which may point to a read error. The chain combines TRBV3-1 with TRBJ2-7, with D possibly TRBD2 on 5 matching bases. The CDR3 spans 14 residues. Per germline, CDR1 LGHDT and CDR2 YNNKEL (reference sequence). The CDR3 here is CASSQGAGNGEQHF. The DNA of the CDR3 is TGTGCCAGCAGCCAAGGGGCTGGGAATGGGGAGCAGCACTTC.

Here the CDR3 DNA reads TGTGCCAGTAGTCGGGGGGACCCTGGAAACACCATATATTTT. Translated: CASSRGDPGNTIYF. V gene TRBV19 combines with J gene TRBJ1-3; tentative D call: TRBD1 (5 bases). Trimming pared 5 bases from V and 2 bases from J, leaving 10 bases between. CDR3 size: 14 residues. Per germline, CDR1 LNHDA and CDR2 SQIVND (reference sequence). Based on the CDR3 plus reference TRBV19 and TRBJ1-3, the full variable domain is DGGITQSPKYLFRKEGQNVTLSCEQNLNHDAMYWYRQDPGQGLRLIYYSQIVNDFQKGDIAEGYSVSREKKESFPLTVTSAQKNPTAFYLCASSRGDPGNTIYFGEGSWLTVV.

This clonotype has at least ten counts. DNA of the CDR3: TGTGCCTGGAGTAACATGATGTCTAATGAAAAACTGTTTTTT. As protein: CAWSNMMSNEKLFF. This chain connects TRBV30 to TRBJ1-4; no clear D. Deletions cut 2 bases from V and 3 bases from J, with 10 bases between. Germline V gives CDR1 GTSNPN, CDR2 SVGIG (reference sequence). The CDR3 runs to 14 residues.

This clonotype was found many times. The DNA of the CDR3 is TGTGCCAGCAGCCCCCCCGGGACCGCACTATACAATGAGCAGTTCTTC. Amino acid sequence: CASSPPGTALYNEQFF. The chain employs TRBV11-2 and TRBJ2-1, with D perhaps being TRBD1 or TRBD2 (5 bases each). CDR1 is SGHAT, CDR2 FQNNGV, per germline. V was pared by 5 bases and J by 4 bases, with 18 bases between. This CDR3 region has 16 residues.